The clone carrying this TCR beta chain was recorded at least ten times. This record belongs to a study of Graves' ophthalmopathy and Graves' hyperthyroidism. Hyperthyroidism patients, aged 18 to 65, were newly diagnosed, under 2 months' duration. V was pared by 0 bases and J by 0 bases, with 6 bases between. Germline CDR1 SNHLY, CDR2 FYNNEI. There are 15 residues in the CDR3. Amplification targeted the TCR beta CDR3 regions, with RNA transcripts as the source material. HTBI primers served in a first-round RT-PCR, which a second-round multiplex PCR followed. Each CDR3 protein gets one entry after TCRdb re-called the multiplex PCR reads with MiXCR. Of about 380,000 distinct CDR3 sequences in the sample, 15% are singletons; the top ten hold about 7%.

Sequencing used peripheral blood. The receptor's source is a woman between 18 and 30 years old with stable Graves' hyperthyroidism. The chain uses TRBV2 and TRBJ1-5; D is ambiguous. The CDR3 DNA follows: TGTGCCAGCAGTGAAGCGACCTATAGCAATCAGCCCCAGCATTTT. This encodes CASSEATYSNQPQHF.